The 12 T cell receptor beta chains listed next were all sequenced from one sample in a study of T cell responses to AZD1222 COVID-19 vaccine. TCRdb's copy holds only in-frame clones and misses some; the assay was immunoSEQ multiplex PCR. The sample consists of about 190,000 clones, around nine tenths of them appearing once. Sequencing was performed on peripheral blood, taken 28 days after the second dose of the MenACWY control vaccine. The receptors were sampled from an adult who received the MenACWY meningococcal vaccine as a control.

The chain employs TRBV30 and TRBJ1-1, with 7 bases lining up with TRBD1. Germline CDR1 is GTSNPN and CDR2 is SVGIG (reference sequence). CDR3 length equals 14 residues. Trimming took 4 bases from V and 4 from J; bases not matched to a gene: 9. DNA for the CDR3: TGTGCCTGGAAGAGGGACAGTATTTCCACTGAAGCTTTCTTT. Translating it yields CAWKRDSISTEAFF.

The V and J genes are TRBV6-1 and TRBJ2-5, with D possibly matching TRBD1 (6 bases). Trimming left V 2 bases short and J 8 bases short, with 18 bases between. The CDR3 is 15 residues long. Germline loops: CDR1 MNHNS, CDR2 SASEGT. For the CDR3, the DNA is TGTGCCAGCAGTGAAATAGGCAGGGACACGGCTACCCAGTACTTC. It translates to CASSEIGRDTATQYF.

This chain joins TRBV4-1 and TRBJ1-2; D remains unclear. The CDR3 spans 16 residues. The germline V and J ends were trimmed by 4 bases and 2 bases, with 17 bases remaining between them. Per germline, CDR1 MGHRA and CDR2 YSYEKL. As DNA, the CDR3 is TGCGCCAGCAGCCTTCAAATGATTCGGACGAACTATGGCTACACCTTC. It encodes CASSLQMIRTNYGYTF.

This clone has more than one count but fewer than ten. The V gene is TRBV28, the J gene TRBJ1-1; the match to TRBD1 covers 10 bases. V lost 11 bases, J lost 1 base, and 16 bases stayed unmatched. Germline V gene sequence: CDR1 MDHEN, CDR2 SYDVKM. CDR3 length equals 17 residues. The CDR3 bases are TGTGCCGCTAGGGTTCCGGGACAGGGGACGTCGAACACTGAAGCTTTCTTT. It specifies CAARVPGQGTSNTEAFF.

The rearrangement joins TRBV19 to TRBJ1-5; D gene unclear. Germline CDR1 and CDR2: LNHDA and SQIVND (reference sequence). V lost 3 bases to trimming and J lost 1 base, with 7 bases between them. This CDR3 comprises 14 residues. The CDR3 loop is CASSIVGSNQPQHF. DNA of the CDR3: TGTGCCAGTAGTATTGTAGGGAGCAATCAGCCCCAGCATTTT.

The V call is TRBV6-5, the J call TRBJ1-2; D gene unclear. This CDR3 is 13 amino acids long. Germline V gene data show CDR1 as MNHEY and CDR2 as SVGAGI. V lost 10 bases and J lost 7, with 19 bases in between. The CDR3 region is CAITGSPGSGYTF. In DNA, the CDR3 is TGTGCCATTACCGGGTCCCCGGGGTCTGGCTACACCTTC.

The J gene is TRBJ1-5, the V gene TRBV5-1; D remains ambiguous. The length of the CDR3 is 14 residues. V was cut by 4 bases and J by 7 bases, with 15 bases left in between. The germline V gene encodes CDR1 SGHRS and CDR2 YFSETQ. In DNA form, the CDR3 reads TGCGCCAGCAGCCCCGGGCCCAAAGAGCAGCCCCAGCATTTT. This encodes CASSPGPKEQPQHF.

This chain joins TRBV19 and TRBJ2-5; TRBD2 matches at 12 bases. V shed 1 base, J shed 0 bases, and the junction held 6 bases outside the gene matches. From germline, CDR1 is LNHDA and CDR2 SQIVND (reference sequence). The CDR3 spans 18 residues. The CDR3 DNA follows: TGTGCCAGTAGTATAGGCGTGCTAGCGGGAGGGTACCAAGAGACCCAGTACTTC. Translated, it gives CASSIGVLAGGYQETQYF.

The DNA for the CDR3 is TGCAGCGTTGAAGGGGCCGGACTAGCGGGAGTGTATGGTGAGCAGTTCTTC. It is translated as CSVEGAGLAGVYGEQFF. This chain joins TRBV29-1 and TRBJ2-1; 13 bases line up with TRBD2. V lost 1 base to trimming and J lost 9 bases; unmatched junction nucleotides: 12. The CDR3 extends over 17 amino acids. Per germline, CDR1 SQVTM and CDR2 ANQGSEA.

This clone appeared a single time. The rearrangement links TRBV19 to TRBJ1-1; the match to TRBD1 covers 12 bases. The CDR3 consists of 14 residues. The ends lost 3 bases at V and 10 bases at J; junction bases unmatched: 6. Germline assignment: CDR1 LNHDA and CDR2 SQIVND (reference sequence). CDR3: CASSIPGTGGRAFF. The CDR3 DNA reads TGTGCCAGTAGTATCCCCGGGACAGGGGGCCGAGCTTTCTTT.

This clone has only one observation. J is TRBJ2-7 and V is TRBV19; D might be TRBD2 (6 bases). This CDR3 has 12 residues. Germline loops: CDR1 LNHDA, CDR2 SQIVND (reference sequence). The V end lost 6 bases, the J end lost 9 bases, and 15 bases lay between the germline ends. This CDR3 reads CASSFMTGGQYF. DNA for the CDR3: TGTGCCAGTAGCTTTATGACCGGGGGGCAGTACTTC. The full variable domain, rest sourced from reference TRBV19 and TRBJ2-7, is DGGITQSPKYLFRKEGQNVTLSCEQNLNHDAMYWYRQDPGQGLRLIYYSQIVNDFQKGDIAEGYSVSREKKESFPLTVTSAQKNPTAFYLCASSFMTGGQYFGPGTRLTVT.

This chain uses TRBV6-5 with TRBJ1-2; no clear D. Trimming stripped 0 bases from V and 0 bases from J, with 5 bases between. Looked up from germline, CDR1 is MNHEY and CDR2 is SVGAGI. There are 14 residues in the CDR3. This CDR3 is CASSYSPANYGYTF. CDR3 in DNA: TGTGCCAGCAGTTACTCGCCAGCTAACTATGGCTACACCTTC.